Relative to its sample, the clone carrying this T cell receptor beta chain is medium-sized. This record belongs to a study of OX40 agonist ivuxolimab in advanced cancers. About the study: Partial responses were achieved by three patients, of whom one had hepatocellular carcinoma and two had cutaneous melanoma.

Some clones are missing from TCRdb's copy, which holds only in-frame ones; the method was immunoSEQ multiplex PCR. In the table there are fewer than 95,000 clones, roughly 80% of which are singletons. CDR1 and CDR2 (germline): LNHDA, SQIVND (reference sequence). The V gene lost 5 bases and the J gene lost 4 bases, with 14 bases spanning the gap. The CDR3 runs to 15 residues. V gene TRBV19 combines with J gene TRBJ2-2; D might be TRBD2 (5 bases). The TCR was taken from an adult with an advanced solid tumor such as melanoma, head and neck, liver or kidney cancer. Here the sequenced sample was CD4+ or CD8+ T cells sorted from blood, taken in a trial of the OX40 agonist ivuxolimab. CDR3 sequence reads: CASSDTLRGTGELFF. The DNA for the CDR3 is TGTGCCAGTAGTGATACACTACGGGGCACCGGGGAGCTGTTTTTT. Together with reference TRBV19 and TRBJ2-2, the CDR3 gives the full variable domain: DGGITQSPKYLFRKEGQNVTLSCEQNLNHDAMYWYRQDPGQGLRLIYYSQIVNDFQKGDIAEGYSVSREKKESFPLTVTSAQKNPTAFYLCASSDTLRGTGELFFGEGSRLTVL.